This is a list of T cell receptor beta chains from one sample in a study of identical twins. A single record per CDR3 protein comes from TCRdb applying MiXCR to the 5' RACE reads. The table records 1.5 million to 2 million distinct CDR3 sequences, more than 30% of them present only once. The sequenced material came from cord blood. The receptors derive from a newborn girl in good health. CDR3s leave out the opening cysteine and the closing phenylalanine or tryptophan. Each record gives: CDR3 length, J gene, V gene, CDR3 protein.

13 | TRBJ2-7 | TRBV12-3/TRBV12-4 | ASSLGRSTYNEQY
16 | TRBJ2-7 | TRBV12-3/TRBV12-4 | ASRPGLAGQRETYEQY
13 | TRBJ2-3 | TRBV6-2/TRBV6-3 | ASSYRQGGTDTQY
12 | TRBJ1-1 | TRBV6-6 | ASSQTVLNTEAF
12 | TRBJ1-4 | TRBV4-1 | ASSRTGSNEKLF
12 | TRBJ2-7 | TRBV20-1 | SATSLGVSYEQY
13 | TRBJ2-3 | TRBV6-6 | ASSYSSESTDTQY
13 | TRBJ2-5 | TRBV20-1 | SAGPGQAFQETQY
15 | TRBJ2-1 | TRBV5-1 | ASRTGQGDKTYNEQF
14 | TRBJ2-1 | TRBV9 | ASSPSGGASYNEQF
9 | TRBJ1-2 | TRBV20-1 | SARTGEGYT
14 | TRBJ2-5 | TRBV20-1 | SARLAGRSSYNEQY
13 | NA | TRBV10-3 | AISRGLAGDNEQY
11 | TRBJ2-3 | TRBV11-2 | ASSLFRVLAQY
15 | TRBJ1-5 | TRBV4-1 | ASSSQWGAYSNQPQH
11 | NA | TRBV14 | ASSQEPRRTQY
12 | TRBJ1-5 | TRBV24-1 | ATSEGGFNQPQH
18 | TRBJ2-2 | TRBV20-1 | SARDGWRTGTVHNTGELF
13 | TRBJ2-5 | TRBV4-2 | ASSQEGPRSETQY
12 | TRBJ2-1 | TRBV4-1 | ASSQLQWGDEQF
15 | TRBJ1-4 | TRBV6-2/TRBV6-3 | ASSPRDRGPTNEKLF
12 | TRBJ2-5 | TRBV5-1 | ASSIYTGGWEQY
13 | TRBJ1-2 | TRBV20-1 | SAREWGTGTYGYT
14 | TRBJ2-1 | TRBV12-3/TRBV12-4 | ASSLTSVFSYNEQF
13 | TRBJ1-2 | TRBV29-1 | SVEFKGNRGHGYT
12 | TRBJ2-7 | TRBV5-6 | ASSLETDSYEQY
11 | TRBJ2-5 | TRBV29-1 | SAAHRTGETQY
12 | TRBJ1-5 | TRBV6-6 | ASTHDYSNQPQH